This entry lists 16 T cell receptor beta chains sequenced from one sample in a study of PD-L1 blockade in urothelial cancer. Here immunoSEQ multiplex PCR was the method, and the copy in TCRdb shows in-frame clones only, minus some. The sample shows around 71,000 clones, around four fifths of them seen only once. Stated time point: pretreatment peripheral blood. Sequencing used PBMCs, obtained around atezolizumab (anti-PD-L1) treatment. The receptor set was obtained from a man in his forties or fifties with urothelial cancer.

The chain combines TRBV10-3 with TRBJ2-2, with 7 bases aligning to TRBD2. From germline, CDR1 is ENHRY and CDR2 SYGVKD. J was trimmed by 3 bases and V by 5 bases; bases with no gene match: 15. This CDR3 region has 18 residues. The DNA for the CDR3 is TGTGCCATCAGTAGAGAATGGGGTGGGAGGGCCGACACCGGGGAGCTGTTTTTT. Residues: CAISREWGGRADTGELFF.

This clone appeared a few times. V is TRBV18 and J is TRBJ1-1, with D uncertain. The CDR3 runs to 13 residues. Germline V lookup: CDR1 KGHSH, CDR2 LQKENI. The germline V and J ends were trimmed by 3 bases and 2 bases, with 7 bases remaining between them. CDR3 sequence (DNA): TGTGCCAGCTCACCTGCCCTAAACACTGAAGCTTTCTTT. As protein: CASSPALNTEAFF.

The chain recombines TRBV30 with TRBJ1-3; the match to TRBD1 covers 8 bases. The junction had 5 bases not matched to a gene; V was cut back by 5 bases and J by 2 bases. This CDR3 spans 14 amino acids. Germline V gene sequence: CDR1 GTSNPN, CDR2 SVGIG (reference sequence). The CDR3 bases are TGTGCCTGGGGTAGACAGGGGACTGGAAACACCATATATTTT. Translated, it gives CAWGRQGTGNTIYF. Full variable domain (missing parts from reference TRBV30 and TRBJ1-3): SQTIHQWPATLVQPVGSPLSLECTVEGTSNPNLYWYRQAAGRGLQLLFYSVGIGQISSEVPQNLSASRPQDRQFILSSKKLLLSDSGFYLCAWGRQGTGNTIYFGEGSWLTVV.

The genes are TRBV18 and TRBJ1-5; TRBD1 aligns across 7 bases. The CDR3 length is 14 residues. The V gene's germline CDR1 is KGHSH and CDR2 LQKENI. V lost 3 bases, J lost 4 bases, and 3 bases stayed unmatched. CDR3 sequence: CASSPTGQNQPQHF. As DNA, the CDR3 is TGTGCCAGCTCACCGACAGGGCAAAATCAGCCCCAGCATTTT.

This clone has only one observation. V and J are TRBV5-5 and TRBJ1-4; D is undetermined. V lost 1 base to trimming and J lost 5 bases, with 9 bases between them. The CDR3 length is 14 residues. Germline V gene data show CDR1 as SGHKS and CDR2 as YYEKEE (reference sequence). Here the CDR3 DNA reads TGTGCCAGCAGCTTGACGTCGGGAAATGAAAAACTGTTTTTT. Encoded protein: CASSLTSGNEKLFF.

The rearrangement joins TRBV6-1 to TRBJ2-7; possible D gene TRBD1, 5 bases. CDR1 and CDR2 from the germline V gene are MNHNS and SASEGT. The CDR3 runs 11 residues. V was clipped by 7 bases and J by 6 bases, with 10 bases between them. The CDR3 region has the DNA TGTGCCAGCAACCAGGGTCCCGAGCAGTACTTC. This gives the protein CASNQGPEQYF.

The genes are TRBV30 and TRBJ1-1, with D perhaps TRBD1 (5 bases). This CDR3 is built from 13 residues. The germline V and J ends were trimmed by 2 bases and 4 bases, with 11 bases remaining between them. Germline V lookup: CDR1 GTSNPN, CDR2 SVGIG (reference sequence). The CDR3 loop reads CAWSRGARTEAFF. CDR3 nucleotides: TGTGCCTGGAGTCGCGGGGCGCGCACTGAAGCTTTCTTT.

The V and J genes are TRBV5-4 and TRBJ1-2, with D uncertain. Germline V gives CDR1 SGHNT, CDR2 YYREEE (reference sequence). The germline V and J ends were trimmed by 6 bases and 4 bases, with 16 bases remaining between them. The CDR3 covers 14 residues. The CDR3 nucleotides read TGTGCCAGCATCCGACTGAACGAGGCCTATGGCTACACCTTC. This encodes CASIRLNEAYGYTF.

This clone was found once. The V call is TRBV27, the J call TRBJ1-4; D may be TRBD1 (6 bases). Trimming pared 8 bases from V and 5 bases from J, leaving 15 bases between. The CDR3 covers 14 residues. CDR1 MNHEY and CDR2 SMNVEV come from the germline V gene (reference sequence). The DNA of the CDR3 is TGTGCCAGCGGCAGATTACAGGGAAATGAAAAACTGTTTTTT. Residues: CASGRLQGNEKLFF. The full variable domain, its missing parts supplied by reference TRBV27 and TRBJ1-4, is EAQVTQNPRYLITVTGKKLTVTCSQNMNHEYMSWYRQDPGLGLRQIYYSMNVEVTDKGDVPEGYKVSRKEKRNFPLILESPSPNQTSLYFCASGRLQGNEKLFFGSGTQLSVL.

The chain has TRBV28 and TRBJ1-5; the D is unclear. CDR1 MDHEN and CDR2 SYDVKM come from the germline V gene. The CDR3 is 14 amino acids. Trimming removed 8 bases at V and 4 bases at J, with 15 bases between. CDR3 region: CASGVWPGNQPQHF. CDR3 DNA sequence: TGTGCCAGCGGCGTCTGGCCGGGGAATCAGCCCCAGCATTTT.

The chain couples TRBV7-8 to TRBJ1-3, with D tentatively TRBD1 (5 bases). V lost 3 bases to trimming and J lost 0 bases, with 9 bases between them. The CDR3 is 15 residues long. CDR1 and CDR2 from the germline V gene are SGHVS and FQNEAQ. The CDR3 nucleotides are TGTGCCAGCAGCTTGCAGGGTTCCTCTGGAAACACCATATATTTT. Translated, it gives CASSLQGSSGNTIYF.

Regarding this clone: One junction end does not reproduce the germline sequence, and a read error may be involved. In DNA form, the CDR3 reads TGTGCCGGCAGGGGGCGGGAGGGGGGCTACACCTTC. The encoded protein is CAGRGREGGYTF. The chain couples TRBV7-8 to TRBJ1-2; TRBD1 matches at 8 bases. Germline CDR1 reads SGHVS; CDR2 reads FQNEAQ. This CDR3 is built from 12 residues.

V is TRBV30 and J is TRBJ2-2; no firm D call. In germline, CDR1 is GTSNPN, CDR2 SVGIG (reference sequence). Between the trimmed V and J ends, which lost 0 bases and 6 bases, there was a span of 5 bases. The CDR3 runs 12 residues. The DNA of the CDR3 is TGTGCCTGGAGTGTACCAGCCGGGGAGCTGTTTTTT. Encoded protein: CAWSVPAGELFF.

The chain links TRBV7-2 to TRBJ2-7; 9 bases are shared with TRBD2. V shed 1 base and J 7 bases; nucleotides not matched to a gene: 5. CDR3 length: 14 amino acids. CDR1 and CDR2 from the germline V gene are SGHTA and FQGNSA. CDR3 in amino acids: CASSLGGRAGEQYF. CDR3 nucleotides: TGTGCCAGCAGCTTAGGCGGGAGGGCCGGGGAGCAGTACTTC.

This chain joins TRBV27 and TRBJ2-7; D ambiguous. The V end lost 5 bases, the J end lost 4 bases, and 21 bases lay between the germline ends. This CDR3 comprises 16 residues. Germline assignment: CDR1 MNHEY and CDR2 SMNVEV (reference sequence). Here the CDR3 reads CASSRVRSDRQYEQYF. The CDR3 region has the DNA TGTGCCAGCAGTCGCGTGAGGAGCGATCGGCAGTACGAGCAGTACTTC.

The chain links TRBV6-5 to TRBJ2-3; tentative D call: TRBD1 (6 bases). Trimming took off 7 bases at V and 0 bases at J, with 14 bases between the two ends. This CDR3 has 15 residues. Germline lookup yields CDR1 MNHEY and CDR2 SVGAGI. This chain's CDR3 is CASTPGHSSTDTQYF. CDR3 bases: TGTGCCAGCACCCCGGGACATTCTAGCACAGATACGCAGTATTTT.